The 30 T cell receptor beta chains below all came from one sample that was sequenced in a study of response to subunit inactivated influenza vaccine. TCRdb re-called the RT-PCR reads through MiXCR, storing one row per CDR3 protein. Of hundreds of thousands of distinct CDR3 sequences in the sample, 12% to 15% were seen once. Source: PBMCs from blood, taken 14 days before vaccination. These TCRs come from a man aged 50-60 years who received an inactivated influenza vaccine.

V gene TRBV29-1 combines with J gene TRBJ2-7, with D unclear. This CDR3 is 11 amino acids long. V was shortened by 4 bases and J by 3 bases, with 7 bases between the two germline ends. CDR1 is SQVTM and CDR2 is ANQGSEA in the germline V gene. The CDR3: CSVVGSYEQYF. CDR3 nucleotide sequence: TGCAGCGTTGTTGGCAGCTACGAGCAGTACTTC.

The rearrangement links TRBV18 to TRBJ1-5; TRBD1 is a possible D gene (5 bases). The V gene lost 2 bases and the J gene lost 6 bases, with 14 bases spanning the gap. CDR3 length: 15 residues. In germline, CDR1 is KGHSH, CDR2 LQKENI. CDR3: CASSPRAGWTQPQHF. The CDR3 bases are TGTGCCAGCTCACCAAGGGCAGGGTGGACTCAGCCCCAGCATTTT.

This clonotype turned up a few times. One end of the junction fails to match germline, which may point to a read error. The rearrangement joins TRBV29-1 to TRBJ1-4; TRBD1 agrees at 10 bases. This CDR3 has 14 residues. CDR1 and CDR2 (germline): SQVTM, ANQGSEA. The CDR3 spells CSVEEDRGREKLFF. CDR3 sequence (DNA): TGCAGCGTCGAAGAAGACAGGGGGCGTGAAAAACTGTTTTTT.

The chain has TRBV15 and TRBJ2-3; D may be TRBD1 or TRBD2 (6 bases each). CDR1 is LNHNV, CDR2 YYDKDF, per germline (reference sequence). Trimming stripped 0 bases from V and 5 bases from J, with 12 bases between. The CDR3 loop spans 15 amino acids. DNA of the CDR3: TGTGCCACCAGCAGAGAAGGGGGAGCGGGAGATACGCAGTATTTT. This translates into CATSREGGAGDTQYF.

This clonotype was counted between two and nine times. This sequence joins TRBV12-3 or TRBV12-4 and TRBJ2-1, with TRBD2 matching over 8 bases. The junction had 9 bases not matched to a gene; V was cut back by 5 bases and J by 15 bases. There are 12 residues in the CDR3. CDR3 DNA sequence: TGTGCCAGCAGTATCACAGCGGGAGTTCCGTTCTTC. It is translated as CASSITAGVPFF.

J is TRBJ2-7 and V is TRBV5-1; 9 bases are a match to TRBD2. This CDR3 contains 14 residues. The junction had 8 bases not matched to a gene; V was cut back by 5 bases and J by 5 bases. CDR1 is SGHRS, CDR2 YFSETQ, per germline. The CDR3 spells CASRVGGRADEQYF. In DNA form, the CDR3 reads TGCGCCAGCAGGGTTGGCGGGAGGGCCGACGAGCAGTACTTC.

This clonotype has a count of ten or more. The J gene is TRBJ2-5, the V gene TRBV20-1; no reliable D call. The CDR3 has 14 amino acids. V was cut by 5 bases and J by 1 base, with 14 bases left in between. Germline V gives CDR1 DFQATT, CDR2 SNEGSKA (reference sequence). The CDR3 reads CSALPPGSQETQYF. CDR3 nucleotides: TGCAGTGCTCTTCCCCCAGGCAGCCAAGAGACCCAGTACTTC.

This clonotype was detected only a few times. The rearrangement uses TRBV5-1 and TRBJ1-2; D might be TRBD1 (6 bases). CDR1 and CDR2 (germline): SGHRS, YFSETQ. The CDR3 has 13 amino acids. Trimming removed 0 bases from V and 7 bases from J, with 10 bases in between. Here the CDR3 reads CASSLGTDAGYTF. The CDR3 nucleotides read TGCGCCAGCAGCTTGGGGACAGACGCTGGCTACACCTTC. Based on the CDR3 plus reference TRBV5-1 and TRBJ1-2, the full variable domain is KAGVTQTPRYLIKTRGQQVTLSCSPISGHRSVSWYQQTPGQGLQFLFEYFSETQRNKGNFPGRFSGRQFSNSRSEMNVSTLELGDSALYLCASSLGTDAGYTFGSGTRLTVV.

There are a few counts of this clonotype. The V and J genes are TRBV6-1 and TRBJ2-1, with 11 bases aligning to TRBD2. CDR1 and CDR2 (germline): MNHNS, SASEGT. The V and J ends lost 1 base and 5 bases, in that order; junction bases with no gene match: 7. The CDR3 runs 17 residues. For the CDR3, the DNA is TGTGCCAGCAGTGAAGGTGTAGCGGGAGGGCCTGACAATGAGCAGTTCTTC. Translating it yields CASSEGVAGGPDNEQFF.

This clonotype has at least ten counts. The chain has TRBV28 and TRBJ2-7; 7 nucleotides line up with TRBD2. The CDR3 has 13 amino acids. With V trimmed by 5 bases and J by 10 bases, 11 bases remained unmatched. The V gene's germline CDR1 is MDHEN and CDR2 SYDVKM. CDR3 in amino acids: CASSPGLLASQYF. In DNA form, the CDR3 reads TGTGCCAGCAGTCCAGGACTACTAGCGAGCCAGTACTTC.

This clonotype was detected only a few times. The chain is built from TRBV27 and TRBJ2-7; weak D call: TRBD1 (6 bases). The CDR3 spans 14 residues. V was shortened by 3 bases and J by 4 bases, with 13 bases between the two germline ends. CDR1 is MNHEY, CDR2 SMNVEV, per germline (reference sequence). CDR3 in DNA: TGTGCCAGCAGTTTGGGGGCCACAGGGTACGAGCAGTACTTC. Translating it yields CASSLGATGYEQYF.

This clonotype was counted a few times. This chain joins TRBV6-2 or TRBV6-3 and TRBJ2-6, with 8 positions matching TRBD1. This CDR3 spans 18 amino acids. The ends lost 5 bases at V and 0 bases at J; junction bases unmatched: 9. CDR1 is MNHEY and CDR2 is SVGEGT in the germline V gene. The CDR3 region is CASSTRTGLFSGANVLTF. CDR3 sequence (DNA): TGTGCCAGCAGTACCCGGACAGGGTTGTTCTCTGGGGCCAACGTCCTGACTTTC.

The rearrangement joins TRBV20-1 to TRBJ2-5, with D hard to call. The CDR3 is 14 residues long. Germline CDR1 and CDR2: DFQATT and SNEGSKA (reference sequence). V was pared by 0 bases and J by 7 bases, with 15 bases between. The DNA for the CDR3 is TGCAGTGCTAGAGATGGGCGTAAAGCCGGGACCCAGTACTTC. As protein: CSARDGRKAGTQYF.

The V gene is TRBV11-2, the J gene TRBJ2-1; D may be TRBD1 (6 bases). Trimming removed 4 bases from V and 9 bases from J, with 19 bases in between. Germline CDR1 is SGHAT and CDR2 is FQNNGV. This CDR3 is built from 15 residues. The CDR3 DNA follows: TGTGCCAGCAGCTCACTCAGGGGAATAGAATCTGAGCAGTTCTTC. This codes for CASSSLRGIESEQFF.

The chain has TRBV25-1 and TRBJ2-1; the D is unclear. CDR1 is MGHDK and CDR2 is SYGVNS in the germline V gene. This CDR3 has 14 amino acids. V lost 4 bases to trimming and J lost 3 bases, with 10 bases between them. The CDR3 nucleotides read TGTGCCAGCAGTGGGGCACCCCTCTACAATGAGCAGTTCTTC. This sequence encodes CASSGAPLYNEQFF.

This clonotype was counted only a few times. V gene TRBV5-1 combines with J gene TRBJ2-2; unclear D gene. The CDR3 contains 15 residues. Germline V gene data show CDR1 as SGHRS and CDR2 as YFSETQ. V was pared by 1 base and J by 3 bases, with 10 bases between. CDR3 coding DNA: TGCGCCAGCAGCTTGTATTCAGGATACACCGGGGAGCTGTTTTTT. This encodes CASSLYSGYTGELFF.

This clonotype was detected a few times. The CDR3 sequence: CASSQGLDWAYEQYF. In nucleotides, the CDR3 is TGCGCCAGCAGCCAAGGACTTGACTGGGCCTACGAGCAGTACTTC. The V gene is TRBV4-1, the J gene TRBJ2-7; no definite D call. Per germline, CDR1 MGHRA and CDR2 YSYEKL. V was cut by 1 base and J by 2 bases, with 12 bases left in between. The CDR3 runs 15 residues.

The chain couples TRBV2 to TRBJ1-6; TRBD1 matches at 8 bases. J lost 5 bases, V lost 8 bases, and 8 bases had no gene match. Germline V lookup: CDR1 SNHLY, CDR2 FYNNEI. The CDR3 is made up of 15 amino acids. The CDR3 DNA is TGTGCCAGCGGTATCGACAGGGGAGATAATTCACCCCTCCACTTT. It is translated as CASGIDRGDNSPLHF.

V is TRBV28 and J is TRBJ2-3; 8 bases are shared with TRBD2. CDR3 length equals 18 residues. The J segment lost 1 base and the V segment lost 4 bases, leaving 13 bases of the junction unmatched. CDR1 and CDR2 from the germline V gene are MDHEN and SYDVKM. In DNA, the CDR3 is TGTGCCAGCAGTTCCTGGGTTAGACTAGCGCGCCGCACAGATACGCAGTATTTT. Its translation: CASSSWVRLARRTDTQYF.

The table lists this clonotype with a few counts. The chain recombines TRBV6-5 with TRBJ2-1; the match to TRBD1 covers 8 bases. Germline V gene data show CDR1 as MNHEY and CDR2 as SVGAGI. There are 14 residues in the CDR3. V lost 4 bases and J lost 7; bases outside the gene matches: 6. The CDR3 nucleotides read TGTGCCAGCAGTTGGCTCGGACAGGGTAATGAGCAGTTCTTC. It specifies CASSWLGQGNEQFF.

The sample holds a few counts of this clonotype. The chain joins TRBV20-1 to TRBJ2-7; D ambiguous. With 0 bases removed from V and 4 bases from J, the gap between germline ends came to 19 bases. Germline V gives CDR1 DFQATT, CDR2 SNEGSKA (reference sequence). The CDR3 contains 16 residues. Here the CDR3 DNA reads TGCAGTGCTAGAGATGATTTTAGCTCTGGCCTTTACGAGCAGTACTTC. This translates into CSARDDFSSGLYEQYF.

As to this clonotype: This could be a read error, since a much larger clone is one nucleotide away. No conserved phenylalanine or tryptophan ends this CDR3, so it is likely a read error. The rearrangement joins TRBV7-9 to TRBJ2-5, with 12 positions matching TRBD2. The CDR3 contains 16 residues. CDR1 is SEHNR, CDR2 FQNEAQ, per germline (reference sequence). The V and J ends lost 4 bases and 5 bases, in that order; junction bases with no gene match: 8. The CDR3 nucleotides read TGTGCCAGCAGCTCCTCTAGCGGGAGGGCCTGGGAGACCCAGTACTTA. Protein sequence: CASSSSSGRAWETQYL.

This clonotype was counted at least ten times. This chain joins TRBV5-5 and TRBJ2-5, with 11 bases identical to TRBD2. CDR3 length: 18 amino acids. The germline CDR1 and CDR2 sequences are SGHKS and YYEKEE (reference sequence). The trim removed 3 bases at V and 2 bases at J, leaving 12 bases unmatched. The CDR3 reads CASSYDLAGGLIQETQYF. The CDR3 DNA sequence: TGTGCCAGCAGCTACGATCTAGCGGGGGGCCTAATACAAGAGACCCAGTACTTC.

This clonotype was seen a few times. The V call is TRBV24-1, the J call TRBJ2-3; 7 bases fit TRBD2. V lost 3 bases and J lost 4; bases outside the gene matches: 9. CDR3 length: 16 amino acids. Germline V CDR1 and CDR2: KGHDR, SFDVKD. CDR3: CATSDQFNGRPDTQYF. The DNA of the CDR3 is TGTGCCACCAGTGATCAGTTCAACGGGAGGCCAGATACGCAGTATTTT.

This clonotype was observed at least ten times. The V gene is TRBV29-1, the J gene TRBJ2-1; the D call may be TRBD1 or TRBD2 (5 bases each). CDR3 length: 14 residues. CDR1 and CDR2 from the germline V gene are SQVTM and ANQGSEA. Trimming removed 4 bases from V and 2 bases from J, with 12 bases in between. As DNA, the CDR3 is TGCAGCGTTGCAAACGGGGCAACCTACAATGAGCAGTTCTTC. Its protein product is CSVANGATYNEQFF.

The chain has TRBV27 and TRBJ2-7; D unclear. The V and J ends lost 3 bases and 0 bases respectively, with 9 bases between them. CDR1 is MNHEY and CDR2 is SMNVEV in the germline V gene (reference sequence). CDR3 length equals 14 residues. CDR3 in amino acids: CASSFGPTSYEQYF. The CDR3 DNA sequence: TGTGCCAGCAGTTTCGGACCCACCTCCTACGAGCAGTACTTC.

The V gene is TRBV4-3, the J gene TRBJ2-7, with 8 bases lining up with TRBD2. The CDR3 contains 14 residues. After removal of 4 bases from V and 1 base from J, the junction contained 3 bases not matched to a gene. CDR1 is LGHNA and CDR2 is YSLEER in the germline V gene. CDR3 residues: CASSPGTRSYEQYF. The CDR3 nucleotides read TGCGCCAGCAGCCCCGGGACTAGATCCTACGAGCAGTACTTC.

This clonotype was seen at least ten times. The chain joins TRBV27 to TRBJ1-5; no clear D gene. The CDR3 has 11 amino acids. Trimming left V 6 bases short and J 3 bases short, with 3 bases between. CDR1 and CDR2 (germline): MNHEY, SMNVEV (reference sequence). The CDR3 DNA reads TGTGCCAGCAGGGCCAATCAGCCCCAGCATTTT. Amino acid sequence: CASRANQPQHF.

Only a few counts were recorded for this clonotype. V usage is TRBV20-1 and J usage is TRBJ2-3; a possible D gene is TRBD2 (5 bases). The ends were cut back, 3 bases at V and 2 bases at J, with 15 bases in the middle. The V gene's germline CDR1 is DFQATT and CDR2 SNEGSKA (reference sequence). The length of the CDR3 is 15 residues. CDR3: CSASIPGEFTDTQYF. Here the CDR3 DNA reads TGCAGTGCTAGTATCCCTGGGGAGTTCACAGATACGCAGTATTTT.

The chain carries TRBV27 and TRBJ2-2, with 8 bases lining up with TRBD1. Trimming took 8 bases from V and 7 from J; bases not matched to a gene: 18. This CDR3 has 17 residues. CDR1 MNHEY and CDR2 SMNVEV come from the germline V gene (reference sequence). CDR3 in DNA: TGTGCCAGCCGCCCCATATTCCAGGGGGCGCCCGGCGGGGAGCTGTTTTTT. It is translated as CASRPIFQGAPGGELFF.